This T cell receptor (beta chain) is from a study of blood T cell repertoires in COVID-19 (dated by TCRdb to the early 2020s). For the study in its entirety: Collaborator samples came from the United States, Italy and Spain and covered acute and convalescent phases of COVID-19. A de-identified subject ID, COVID-19 status, age in years and sex were almost always included in the sample metadata. A freely available public database, intended as a resource for researchers studying the immune response to SARS-CoV-2, is where the repertoires were released. Samples came from the ongoing ImmuneRACE study (first 160 participants) plus 1,254 subjects from 6 global collaborators. The prospective study material was composed of cDNA or gDNA derived from T cells, B-cell-depleted T cells, or PBMCs. Where available, HLA class I and class II types were taken from metadata supplied by the sample provider and were not determined by assay-based typing. The dataset comprised deeply sampled blood TCRbeta repertoires from subjects exposed to, actively infected with, or recovered from COVID-19. Findings and caveats that apply to the study as a whole: Clinical and demographic metadata were provided uncurated, with the amount varying by source and participant.

TCRbeta CDR3 regions were amplified from genomic DNA by means of the immunoSEQ Assay, a bias-controlled multiplex PCR. The original pipeline was this. The number of nucleated cells in each sample was estimated by amplification of reference gene primers within the assay. To quantify the absolute abundance of each unique TCRbeta CDR3 rearrangement, sequence reads were collapsed and filtered. For each sample, productive Simpson clonality was calculated by taking the square root of Simpson's diversity index across productive rearrangements. Drawn from immuneACCESS, this table holds only the in-frame rearrangements with V and J called that TCRdb kept. Clones are partly lost; checked studies trace under half to an unresolved V gene and leave the rest unexplained. V and J calls and clone size come straight from that table; D and trimming were deduced from the DNA. For this sample there are 350,000 to 500,000 clones; roughly 90% appear just once. More than 0.7% of the sample rests with the top ten.

One collaborating source in Seattle enrolled patients during active infection and followed them longitudinally through the course of disease. Whole blood was collected in K2EDTA tubes by collaborating institutions according to the institutions' own protocols. For TCRbeta analysis, collaborators shipped samples as frozen whole blood, isolated PBMCs, or DNA extracted from either of those sample types. Spanning cysteine to phenylalanine, the CDR3 consists of 13 amino acids. The kept DNA is CDR3 alone, 39 bases in frame from the first base. The CDR1 and CDR2 encoded by the germline V gene are KGHDR and SFDVKD. V is pared back by 4 bases and J by 3 bases, with 8 bases lying between the germline termini. As regards this clone: Which antigen it targets is not known. No base quality information exists; no much larger clone differs at one position.

Recombination linked TRBV24-1 to TRBJ1-2; the D gene cannot be named for sure. Sequenced: peripheral blood. This TCR derives from a young man with COVID-19, enrolled during active disease. CDR3 protein: CATSEVGHYGYTF. The bases read TGTGCCACCAGTGAAGTTGGCCACTATGGCTACACCTTC.